The T cell receptor beta chain described here comes from a study of cytomegalovirus exposure and HLA in healthy donors. To note about this clone: Its antigen is as yet unknown.

Primers: 60 Vbeta forward and 13 Jbeta reverse. Per the original data handling: Unique TCR beta chains numbered about 72 million in a later analysis, with around 10 million shared. Method: immunoSEQ multiplex PCR; TCRdb's copy keeps in-frame clones and lacks some. The DNA was the basis for D and trimming; V, J and clone size are from that table. The table includes 150,000 or so clones, around 75% detected once. Study results and limitations: On later analysis, the bulk of CMV-associated TCR beta chains appeared to be HLA-restricted. A missense DCLRE1C variant was associated with V- and J-gene trimming of TCR beta chains in a later analysis, and an independent cohort replicated the association. In vitro experiments confirmed that a few CMV-associated chains were specific for CMV antigens.

Sequenced input: PBMCs. The sequence derives from a male donor in good health and CMV-seronegative.

The CDR3 is CASSVGFDRGGYNEQFF. The CDR3 coding sequence is TGTGCCAGCAGTGTGGGTTTCGACAGAGGGGGCTACAATGAGCAGTTCTTC. The V call is TRBV2, the J call TRBJ2-1; weak D call: TRBD1 (6 bases). The CDR3 has 17 amino acids. The germline V gene has CDR1 SNHLY and CDR2 FYNNEI. V gave up 4 bases and J gave up 3 bases, with 19 bases separating them.